The rows below give T cell receptor beta chains drawn from one sample of a study of blood T cell repertoires in COVID-19. Libraries were prepared by immunoSEQ multiplex PCR; TCRdb keeps only in-frame clonotypes and omits some of them. The sample holds more than 200,000 clones, around 84% seen once. Sequencing was carried out using peripheral blood. The receptors come from a man aged 60 to 75 with acute or convalescent COVID-19. The CDR3 runs from the conserved cysteine through the conserved F or W. The order of the fields is J gene, V gene, CDR3 protein.

j_gene: TRBJ2-3
v_gene: TRBV7-9
CDR3aa: CASSFLGTGVNADTQYF

j_gene: TRBJ2-1
v_gene: TRBV3-1/TRBV3-2
CDR3aa: CASSQDLGDYEQFF

j_gene: TRBJ2-7
v_gene: TRBV9
CDR3aa: CASSAAGTGIYEQYF

j_gene: TRBJ1-2
v_gene: TRBV29-1
CDR3aa: CSVDRGAARGTRYGYTF

j_gene: TRBJ2-1
v_gene: TRBV10-3
CDR3aa: CAISVRTGRGSYNEQFF

j_gene: TRBJ2-3
v_gene: TRBV30
CDR3aa: CAWAREGGVRDTQYF

j_gene: TRBJ2-7
v_gene: TRBV9
CDR3aa: CASSTTSVGSYEQYF

j_gene: TRBJ2-7
v_gene: TRBV7-9
CDR3aa: CASSLSVSYEQYF

j_gene: TRBJ1-5
v_gene: TRBV19
CDR3aa: CASTPLAGLNQPQHF

j_gene: TRBJ1-2
v_gene: TRBV5-1
CDR3aa: CASSLASTNYGYTF

j_gene: TRBJ2-5
v_gene: TRBV29-1
CDR3aa: CSVALETQYF

j_gene: TRBJ1-3
v_gene: TRBV10-3
CDR3aa: CAISHDRGSSGNTIYF

j_gene: TRBJ1-1
v_gene: TRBV7-2
CDR3aa: CASSPGQGGTEAFF

j_gene: TRBJ2-5
v_gene: TRBV15
CDR3aa: CATSRGLAGGPGETQYF

j_gene: TRBJ2-5
v_gene: TRBV6-5
CDR3aa: CAIGRETQYF

j_gene: TRBJ2-1
v_gene: TRBV5-4
CDR3aa: CASSLSQGVGNEQFF

j_gene: TRBJ2-7
v_gene: TRBV9
CDR3aa: CASSVGPGDYEQYF

j_gene: TRBJ2-1
v_gene: TRBV29-1
CDR3aa: CSVGQGLGGEQFF

j_gene: TRBJ2-6
v_gene: TRBV27
CDR3aa: CASSSQQGATGANVLTF

j_gene: TRBJ2-5
v_gene: TRBV19
CDR3aa: CASRGQGFETQYF

j_gene: TRBJ1-2
v_gene: TRBV6-6
CDR3aa: CASSDEDRGAGGYTF

j_gene: TRBJ2-7
v_gene: TRBV4-3
CDR3aa: CASSQMTAGGSSTYEQYF

j_gene: TRBJ2-7
v_gene: TRBV19
CDR3aa: CASRNRAVGEQYF

j_gene: TRBJ1-5
v_gene: TRBV7-8
CDR3aa: CASSWGGEREPQHF

j_gene: TRBJ1-2
v_gene: TRBV5-1
CDR3aa: CASSFIRRGWSGYTF

j_gene: TRBJ2-2
v_gene: TRBV7-3
CDR3aa: CASSKTANTGELFF

j_gene: TRBJ1-2
v_gene: TRBV11-2
CDR3aa: CASSPYPRGIGGYTF

j_gene: TRBJ2-1
v_gene: TRBV11-1
CDR3aa: CASSLGTSGYYNEQFF

j_gene: TRBJ1-1
v_gene: TRBV3-1/TRBV3-2
CDR3aa: CASSRHTGRETEAFF

j_gene: TRBJ1-2
v_gene: TRBV11-2
CDR3aa: CASSLGSGLAVGYTF

j_gene: TRBJ2-2
v_gene: TRBV6-2/TRBV6-3
CDR3aa: CASSYSSVRGSGDTGELFF

j_gene: TRBJ2-7
v_gene: TRBV6-2/TRBV6-3
CDR3aa: CASSKTGTSGSYEQYF

j_gene: TRBJ2-1
v_gene: TRBV5-4
CDR3aa: CASSGTTGVISYNEQFF

j_gene: TRBJ2-5
v_gene: TRBV28
CDR3aa: CASSPSGLQETQYF

j_gene: TRBJ1-2
v_gene: TRBV5-1
CDR3aa: CASSLGTGFNYGYTF

j_gene: TRBJ1-2
v_gene: TRBV30
CDR3aa: CAWTRPLWYGYTF

j_gene: TRBJ2-1
v_gene: TRBV7-3
CDR3aa: CASSPRGGLSSYNEQFF

j_gene: TRBJ2-1
v_gene: TRBV9
CDR3aa: CASSVDGNSYNEQFF

j_gene: TRBJ1-1
v_gene: TRBV29-1
CDR3aa: CSGVQVNTEAFF

j_gene: TRBJ1-1
v_gene: TRBV9
CDR3aa: CASSTGQPNTEAFF

j_gene: TRBJ1-6
v_gene: TRBV5-1
CDR3aa: CASSFTGSNNSPLHF

j_gene: TRBJ2-5
v_gene: TRBV6-6
CDR3aa: CASRVVGAWGTQYF

j_gene: TRBJ1-1
v_gene: TRBV7-8
CDR3aa: CASSSKRGWHDTEAFF

j_gene: TRBJ2-7
v_gene: TRBV6-5
CDR3aa: CASSYGGQGAVEQYF

j_gene: TRBJ2-1
v_gene: TRBV28
CDR3aa: CATRPRRGDPYEQFF

j_gene: TRBJ1-2
v_gene: TRBV6-5
CDR3aa: CASSYSTGGYGYTF

j_gene: TRBJ2-1
v_gene: TRBV19
CDR3aa: CASSPTTSLLHNEQFF